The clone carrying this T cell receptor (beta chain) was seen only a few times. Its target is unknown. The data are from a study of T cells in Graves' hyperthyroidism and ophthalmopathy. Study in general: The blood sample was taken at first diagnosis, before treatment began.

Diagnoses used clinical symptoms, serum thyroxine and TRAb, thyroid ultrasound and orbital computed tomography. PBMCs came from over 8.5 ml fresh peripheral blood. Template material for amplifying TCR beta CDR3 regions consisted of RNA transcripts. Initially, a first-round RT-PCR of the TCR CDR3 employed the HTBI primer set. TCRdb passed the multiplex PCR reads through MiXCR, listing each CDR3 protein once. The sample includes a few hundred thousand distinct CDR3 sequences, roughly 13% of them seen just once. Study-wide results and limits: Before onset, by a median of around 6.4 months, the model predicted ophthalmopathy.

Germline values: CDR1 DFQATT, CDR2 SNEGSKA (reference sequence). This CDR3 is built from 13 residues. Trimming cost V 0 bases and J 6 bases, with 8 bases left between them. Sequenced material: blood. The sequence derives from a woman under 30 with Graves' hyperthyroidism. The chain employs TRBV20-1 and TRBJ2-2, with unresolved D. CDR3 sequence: CSARDGLAGELFF. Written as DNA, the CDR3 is TGCAGTGCTAGAGACGGGTTGGCCGGGGAGCTGTTTTTT.